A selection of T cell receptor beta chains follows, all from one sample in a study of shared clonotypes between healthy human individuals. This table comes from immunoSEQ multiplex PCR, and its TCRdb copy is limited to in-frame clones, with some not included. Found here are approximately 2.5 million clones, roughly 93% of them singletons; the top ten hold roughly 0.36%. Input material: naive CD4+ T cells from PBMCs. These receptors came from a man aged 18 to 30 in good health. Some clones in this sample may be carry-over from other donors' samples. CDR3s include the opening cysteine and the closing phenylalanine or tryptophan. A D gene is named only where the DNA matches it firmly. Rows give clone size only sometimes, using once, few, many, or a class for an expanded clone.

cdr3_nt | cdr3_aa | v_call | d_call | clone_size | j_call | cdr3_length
TGTGCCAGCAGCTTAGAAGGTGGAGGGGACGAGCAGTACTTC | CASSLEGGGDEQYF | TRBV7-6 | NA | NA | TRBJ2-7 | 14
TGTGCCAGCACCGGGACAGCAGATACGCAGTATTTT | CASTGTADTQYF | TRBV2 | TRBD1 | NA | TRBJ2-3 | 12
TGTGCCAGCAGTTCCCCAGGGACTAGCGGCTCCTACAATGAGCAGTTCTTC | CASSSPGTSGSYNEQFF | TRBV7-9 | TRBD2 | NA | TRBJ2-1 | 17
TGCGCCAGCAGCCCGGGACTAGCGGAGCGCCTGGAGACCCAGTACTTC | CASSPGLAERLETQYF | TRBV5-1 | TRBD2 | NA | TRBJ2-5 | 16
TGCGCCAGCAGCGCCGGGATCCTTATGACAGGCGAAACTGAAGCTTTCTTT | CASSAGILMTGETEAFF | TRBV5-1 | NA | NA | TRBJ1-1 | 17
TGTGCCAGCAGCTTATTGGGGACGGATGGGGGCGAGCAGTACTTC | CASSLLGTDGGEQYF | TRBV7-4 | NA | NA | TRBJ2-7 | 15
TGTGCCAGCAGACGAGTAGGACAGGGGATTGGCTACACCTTC | CASRRVGQGIGYTF | TRBV2 | TRBD1 | NA | TRBJ1-2 | 14
TGTGCCAGCAGCACATACAAGGGATTAGATACGCAGTATTTT | CASSTYKGLDTQYF | TRBV7-3 | NA | NA | TRBJ2-3 | 14
TGTGCCAGCTCACCCAGCGGTCCAACCTACAATGAGCAGTTCTTC | CASSPSGPTYNEQFF | TRBV18 | NA | NA | TRBJ2-1 | 15
TGTGCCAGCAGCCGACAGGGGTTCGCAGAGACCCAGTACTTC | CASSRQGFAETQYF | TRBV7-9 | TRBD1 | once | TRBJ2-5 | 14
TGTGCCAGCAGTTGGCGACTAGCGGGTGGGTACGAGCAGTACTTC | CASSWRLAGGYEQYF | TRBV27 | TRBD2 | NA | TRBJ2-7 | 15
TGTGCCAGCAAGAAGCGGGAGGGCGGTTCCTACGAGCAGTACTTC | CASKKREGGSYEQYF | TRBV28 | TRBD2 | NA | TRBJ2-7 | 15
TGTGCCAGCAGAGATCACAGCAATGAGCAGTTCTTC | CASRDHSNEQFF | TRBV2 | NA | once | TRBJ2-1 | 12
TGTGCCAGCAGCCCTGGGGTCACAGATACGCAGTATTTT | CASSPGVTDTQYF | TRBV7-8 | NA | NA | TRBJ2-3 | 13
TGTGCCAGCAGCGTAGTCGTCGGACTAGCGGGAGACAATGAGCAGTTCTTC | CASSVVVGLAGDNEQFF | TRBV9 | TRBD2 | NA | TRBJ2-1 | 17
TGTGCCAGCACGAGCCCGGGGACCTATGGCTACACCTTC | CASTSPGTYGYTF | TRBV6-1 | NA | once | TRBJ1-2 | 13
TGTGCTAGTGGTTTGCCCCTCCGGGACAGCTATCCTGAAGCTTTCTTT | CASGLPLRDSYPEAFF | TRBV12-5 | TRBD1 | NA | TRBJ1-1 | 16
TGTGCCAGTATTGGCTACACCTTC | CASIGYTF | TRBV19 | NA | NA | TRBJ1-2 | 8
TGCGCCAGCAGCTTCTCTAGCGGGATCACCGGGGAGCTGTTTTTT | CASSFSSGITGELFF | TRBV5-1 | TRBD2 | NA | TRBJ2-2 | 15
TGTGCCAGCAGCCTAAGAGGGGACGGGAACACCGGGGAGCTGTTTTTT | CASSLRGDGNTGELFF | TRBV9 | NA | NA | TRBJ2-2 | 16
TGTGCCAGCAGCCAAACCTACAGGGGGCGGGACGAGCAGTACTTC | CASSQTYRGRDEQYF | TRBV4-2 | TRBD1 | NA | TRBJ2-7 | 15
TGTGCCATCAGCGGGGGACAGGGGCGAACCTCCTACGAGCAGTACTTC | CAISGGQGRTSYEQYF | TRBV10-3 | TRBD1 | NA | TRBJ2-7 | 16
TGTGCCTGGATGACCTTAAACACCGGGGAGCTGTTTTTT | CAWMTLNTGELFF | TRBV30 | NA | NA | TRBJ2-2 | 13
TGTGCCAGCAGCGTAGCTGGACTAGATGAGAGACGACAGAGGTTCTTC | CASSVAGLDERRQRFF | TRBV9 | TRBD2 | NA | TRBJ2-1 | 16
TGTGCCAGCAGGACAGGGTTGCCAGGCGAGCAGTACTTC | CASRTGLPGEQYF | TRBV5-4 | TRBD1 | NA | TRBJ2-7 | 13
TGCGCCAGCAGCCGGGGAGCGGGAGAGGTTGAGACCCAGTACTTC | CASSRGAGEVETQYF | TRBV5-1 | TRBD2 | NA | TRBJ2-5 | 15
TGCAGCGTTGAAGATCAAAGGAGGGTTATTTATGGCTACACCTTC | CSVEDQRRVIYGYTF | TRBV29-1 | NA | NA | TRBJ1-2 | 15
TGTGCCAGCAGTGGGTTTCTCGGGGAGCTGTTTTTT | CASSGFLGELFF | TRBV25-1 | NA | NA | TRBJ2-2 | 12
TGTGCCAGCAGCTTAGCGGGGGGGACAGCGGAGACCCAGTACTTC | CASSLAGGTAETQYF | TRBV7-9 | NA | NA | TRBJ2-5 | 15
TGTGCCAGCAGTGAATACGGGCGAGGGCGCGCTGAAGCTTTCTTT | CASSEYGRGRAEAFF | TRBV25-1 | NA | NA | TRBJ1-1 | 15
TGTGCCAGTAGTACCGGCACAGGGGGCAGTGTAGGCAATCAGCCCCAGCATTTT | CASSTGTGGSVGNQPQHF | TRBV19 | TRBD1 | NA | TRBJ1-5 | 18
TGTGCCACCAGCAGTGAGCAGGGGGCCTATGGCTACACCTTC | CATSSEQGAYGYTF | TRBV15 | TRBD1 | few | TRBJ1-2 | 14
TGTGCCAGCAGACTCAGGGTTCAGCCCCAGCATTTT | CASRLRVQPQHF | TRBV28 | NA | NA | TRBJ1-5 | 12